A single sample gave rise to the 31 T cell receptor beta chains below, sequenced in a study of Graves' ophthalmopathy and Graves' hyperthyroidism. Amplified material comprised TCR beta CDR3 regions derived from RNA transcripts. The workflow started with a first-round RT-PCR run with HTBI primers and then moved on to a second-round multiplex PCR. TCRdb fed the multiplex PCR reads into MiXCR, producing one record per CDR3 protein. The table shows 300,000 to 400,000 distinct CDR3 sequences, with 15% to 20% occurring only once. Input material: peripheral blood. The receptors derive from an adult man with Graves' ophthalmopathy.

The chain carries TRBV6-5 and TRBJ2-7; D ambiguous. The V gene's germline CDR1 is MNHEY and CDR2 SVGAGI. V was trimmed by 0 bases and J by 3 bases, leaving 12 bases between them. The CDR3 is made up of 15 amino acids. CDR3 DNA sequence: TGTGCCAGCAGTTACTCTGAAGATCCAGGCTACGAGCAGTACTTC. Translating gives CASSYSEDPGYEQYF.

This clonotype showed up many times. J is TRBJ2-2 and V is TRBV6-5; the match to TRBD2 covers 13 bases. The CDR3 sequence is 15 residues long. The J segment lost 6 bases and the V segment lost 6 bases, leaving 4 bases of the junction unmatched. Germline V gene lookup returns CDR1 MNHEY and CDR2 SVGAGI. Here the CDR3 DNA reads TGTGCCAGCAGGGGGACTAGCGGGGCGTCCGGGGAGCTGTTTTTT. Translation: CASRGTSGASGELFF.

This clonotype was counted at least ten times. The chain carries TRBV27 and TRBJ2-7; TRBD2 might be the D (6 bases). The CDR3 spans 14 residues. Trimming removed 6 bases from V and 6 bases from J, with 18 bases in between. CDR1 is MNHEY, CDR2 SMNVEV, per germline (reference sequence). The CDR3 region is CASSTGTRSSEQYF. CDR3 in DNA: TGTGCCAGCAGCACCGGGACTCGATCGTCCGAGCAGTACTTC.

This clonotype showed up many times. The chain couples TRBV28 to TRBJ1-2; TRBD1 is a possible D gene (5 bases). The CDR3 contains 16 residues. Germline V CDR1 and CDR2: MDHEN, SYDVKM. Trimming took off 2 bases at V and 4 bases at J, with 17 bases between the two ends. CDR3 in DNA: TGTGCCAGCAGTTTAGGGACCCCAGGGTCGAGCTATGGCTACACCTTC. It codes for CASSLGTPGSSYGYTF.

CDR3 coding DNA: TGTGCCAGCAGCTTAGGTGGCCTTAATTCACCCCTCCACTTT. This gives the protein CASSLGGLNSPLHF. The J gene is TRBJ1-6, the V gene TRBV7-2, with D unclear. CDR3 length: 14 residues. CDR1 and CDR2 (germline): SGHTA, FQGNSA. Trimming stripped 1 base from V and 6 bases from J, with 7 bases between.

There are many counts of this clonotype. The chain carries TRBV7-2 and TRBJ2-5; 7 positions agree with TRBD2. The germline CDR1 and CDR2 sequences are SGHTA and FQGNSA. The CDR3 is 15 amino acids. J was trimmed by 9 bases and V by 0 bases; bases with no gene match: 10. The CDR3 region is CASSLASGATSPQYF. Written as DNA, the CDR3 is TGTGCCAGCAGCTTAGCCAGCGGGGCGACCTCCCCCCAGTACTTC.

This clonotype was seen many times. The chain is built from TRBV11-2 and TRBJ1-1; TRBD1 is a possible D gene (5 bases). Germline V gene data show CDR1 as SGHAT and CDR2 as FQNNGV. The CDR3 totals 14 residues. V was pared by 8 bases and J by 1 base, with 14 bases between. CDR3 DNA: TGTGCCAGCCGCAGCACAGGACGGAACACTGAAGCTTTCTTT. Translated: CASRSTGRNTEAFF.

This clonotype was seen many times. The CDR3: CASSLGQEYSPLHF. The CDR3 DNA sequence: TGTGCCAGCAGCCTTGGACAAGAATATTCACCCCTCCACTTT. The chain is built from TRBV6-5 and TRBJ1-6; D is possibly TRBD1 (5 bases). Germline V CDR1 and CDR2: MNHEY, SVGAGI. V dropped 6 bases and J dropped 8 bases, with 14 bases sitting between them. This CDR3 comprises 14 residues.

This clonotype was counted ten times or more. The rearrangement uses TRBV29-1 and TRBJ2-5; D remains unclear. This CDR3 region has 11 residues. V lost 0 bases, J lost 6 bases, and 5 bases lay in between. CDR1 is SQVTM, CDR2 ANQGSEA, per germline. In DNA form, the CDR3 reads TGCAGCGTTGAAGACTCACAGACCCAGTACTTC. Translating gives CSVEDSQTQYF.

The sample holds many counts of this clonotype. The rearrangement uses TRBV6-1 and TRBJ1-5; possibly TRBD1 for D (5 bases). Trimming stripped 6 bases from V and 4 bases from J, with 13 bases between. Germline assignment: CDR1 MNHNS and CDR2 SASEGT. The CDR3 has 14 amino acids. CDR3 region: CASRPRVGNQPQHF. CDR3 sequence (DNA): TGTGCCAGCAGACCCAGGGTTGGGAATCAGCCCCAGCATTTT.

At least ten counts were recorded for this clonotype. The V gene is TRBV6-5, the J gene TRBJ2-5, with D tentatively TRBD2 (5 bases). Germline V gives CDR1 MNHEY, CDR2 SVGAGI. The CDR3 loop spans 14 amino acids. V lost 2 bases and J lost 5, with 12 bases in between. DNA of the CDR3: TGTGCCAGCAGTTACATCGGACGGAGGGAGACCCAGTACTTC. The encoded protein is CASSYIGRRETQYF.

This clonotype was seen many times. V usage is TRBV20-1 and J usage is TRBJ2-7, with D possibly being TRBD2 (6 bases). Looked up from germline, CDR1 is DFQATT and CDR2 is SNEGSKA (reference sequence). The CDR3 loop spans 14 amino acids. The V and J ends lost 1 base and 3 bases respectively, with 13 bases between them. DNA for the CDR3: TGCAGTGCTAGAGCCCGGCGGGGAGGCTACGAGCAGTACTTC. This encodes CSARARRGGYEQYF.

This clonotype has a count of ten or more. The chain is built from TRBV30 and TRBJ1-2, with D hard to call. The V gene's germline CDR1 is GTSNPN and CDR2 SVGIG (reference sequence). Deletions cut 0 bases from V and 4 bases from J, with 15 bases between. The CDR3 runs 15 residues. CDR3 sequence reads: CAWSVLVGDTYGYTF. CDR3 DNA sequence: TGTGCCTGGAGTGTACTGGTTGGGGATACCTATGGCTACACCTTC.

This clonotype has a count of ten or more. The genes are TRBV7-2 and TRBJ2-7; a weak D match, TRBD1 (6 bases). Germline values: CDR1 SGHTA, CDR2 FQGNSA. The CDR3 totals 14 residues. The V end was cut by 4 bases, the J end by 5 bases, with 15 bases between. The CDR3, as DNA: TGTGCCAGCAGCTCAGGGGTGGGGGTCAACGAGCAGTACTTC. Protein product: CASSSGVGVNEQYF.

The chain uses TRBV11-2 and TRBJ2-7; 9 bases fit TRBD2. V dropped 4 bases and J dropped 1; count of bases not matched to a gene: 8. Germline CDR1 reads SGHAT; CDR2 reads FQNNGV. CDR3 size: 16 residues. The CDR3 DNA reads TGTGCCAGCAGCTCAAATTCGGCGGGAGGGTCCTACGAGCAGTACTTC. This gives the protein CASSSNSAGGSYEQYF.

This clonotype was counted ten times or more. This sequence joins TRBV20-1 and TRBJ2-7; tentative D call: TRBD1 (5 bases). CDR1 is DFQATT, CDR2 SNEGSKA, per germline (reference sequence). Trimming pared 7 bases from V and 0 bases from J, leaving 19 bases between. This CDR3 contains 15 residues. The CDR3 is CSVMGPDIRSYEQYF. The DNA for the CDR3 is TGCAGTGTTATGGGCCCGGACATCCGCTCCTACGAGCAGTACTTC.

This clonotype was seen repeatedly, ten times or more. V and J are TRBV12-3 or TRBV12-4 and TRBJ1-6; 7 nucleotides line up with TRBD1. CDR3 length equals 17 residues. The V and J ends lost 6 bases and 5 bases, in that order; junction bases with no gene match: 13. CDR3 coding DNA: TGTGCCAGCAGCAGGACAGGAGGAGGGTCGGATAATTCACCCCTCCACTTT. Residues: CASSRTGGGSDNSPLHF.

This clonotype was recorded many times. The chain joins TRBV11-2 to TRBJ2-2; 8 bases line up with TRBD1. J gave up 6 bases and V 2 bases, and 2 bases lay outside the gene matches. Per germline, CDR1 SGHAT and CDR2 FQNNGV. This CDR3 has 14 amino acids. CDR3 in amino acids: CASSLPTGAGELFF. The CDR3 DNA reads TGTGCCAGCAGCTTACCGACAGGGGCCGGGGAGCTGTTTTTT.

This sequence joins TRBV12-3 or TRBV12-4 and TRBJ1-6; perhaps TRBD1 as D (5 bases). The CDR3 covers 17 residues. Trimming shortened V by 7 bases and J by 0 bases, and 16 bases separated the two germline ends. The CDR3 reads CASTRGAGSSYNSPLHF. DNA for the CDR3: TGTGCCAGCACCCGAGGGGCGGGAAGCTCCTATAATTCACCCCTCCACTTT.

This clonotype was seen a handful of times. V gene TRBV30 combines with J gene TRBJ2-6, with a tentative D call TRBD1 (6 bases). Trimming stripped 0 bases from V and 8 bases from J, with 11 bases between. The CDR3 length is 14 residues. Per germline, CDR1 GTSNPN and CDR2 SVGIG (reference sequence). The CDR3 region is CAWSVQGSTNVLTF. CDR3 nucleotide sequence: TGTGCCTGGAGTGTACAGGGTTCGACCAACGTCCTGACTTTC.

The gene calls are TRBV7-6 and TRBJ2-7; the D gene is possibly TRBD2 (6 bases). Trimming shortened V by 2 bases and J by 2 bases, and 19 bases separated the two germline ends. Germline CDR1 and CDR2: SGHVS and FNYEAQ. This CDR3 comprises 17 residues. DNA of the CDR3: TGTGCCAGCAGCTTACCCCGCCCCGGGACTGGAGCCTACGAGCAGTACTTC. Residues: CASSLPRPGTGAYEQYF.

The table lists this clonotype with many counts. V is TRBV2 and J is TRBJ1-2; 8 bases are a match to TRBD1. This CDR3 region has 15 residues. Germline V gene lookup returns CDR1 SNHLY and CDR2 FYNNEI. The V gene end was trimmed by 1 base and the J gene end by 6 bases; junction bases not matched to a gene: 7. Here the CDR3 DNA reads TGTGCCAGCAGTGAAGAGGCCCAGGGGGCGCATGGCTACACCTTC. This encodes CASSEEAQGAHGYTF.

This chain uses TRBV11-2 with TRBJ1-2, with TRBD1 identical over 12 bases. In germline, CDR1 is SGHAT, CDR2 FQNNGV. With 0 bases clipped from V and 4 bases from J, the junction kept 3 bases outside the gene matches. The CDR3 length is 16 residues. This chain's CDR3 is CASSLEPGQGAYGYTF. The CDR3 DNA reads as TGTGCCAGCAGCTTAGAACCGGGACAGGGGGCCTATGGCTACACCTTC.

This clonotype came up many times. The rearrangement joins TRBV6-5 to TRBJ2-7; D is unresolved. V dropped 6 bases and J dropped 3 bases, with 15 bases sitting between them. The CDR3 spans 14 residues. Germline V gene sequence: CDR1 MNHEY, CDR2 SVGAGI. CDR3 sequence: CASSVPAGNYEQYF. In nucleotides, the CDR3 is TGTGCCAGCAGCGTCCCCGCAGGAAACTACGAGCAGTACTTC.

This clonotype was detected many times. The V and J genes are TRBV10-3 and TRBJ1-2; TRBD1 might be the D (5 bases). Germline V gene sequence: CDR1 ENHRY, CDR2 SYGVKD. V was shortened by 0 bases and J by 3 bases, with 11 bases between the two germline ends. This CDR3 contains 15 residues. The CDR3 DNA reads as TGTGCCATCAGTGAGTCGGGCAGGGCGGACTATGGCTACACCTTC. It is translated as CAISESGRADYGYTF.

This clonotype was seen repeatedly, ten times or more. This chain connects TRBV6-2 or TRBV6-3 to TRBJ2-7; 7 bases map to TRBD2. Germline CDR1 and CDR2: MNHEY and SVGEGT. The CDR3 consists of 14 residues. The V segment lost 6 bases and the J segment 2 bases; nucleotides outside the gene matches: 7. CDR3 coding DNA: TGTGCCAGCAGGGGGGGGACGGCACCCTACGAGCAGTACTTC. This encodes CASRGGTAPYEQYF.

This clonotype was seen ten or more times. The V and J genes are TRBV6-5 and TRBJ2-7; possibly TRBD2 for D (6 bases). CDR3 length: 14 residues. Trimming removed 5 bases from V and 1 base from J, with 12 bases in between. Germline values: CDR1 MNHEY, CDR2 SVGAGI. This CDR3 is CASSHGTLSYEQYF. CDR3 in DNA: TGTGCCAGCAGTCACGGGACTCTGTCCTACGAGCAGTACTTC.

This clonotype was detected many times. The CDR3 coding sequence is TGTGCCATCAGCGACACAGGGAACTTGAACACTGAAGCTTTCTTT. As protein: CAISDTGNLNTEAFF. The rearrangement uses TRBV10-3 and TRBJ1-1; maybe TRBD1 (6 bases). CDR1 and CDR2 from the germline V gene are ENHRY and SYGVKD. Trimming shortened V by 6 bases and J by 0 bases, and 14 bases separated the two germline ends. This CDR3 region has 15 residues.

Concerning this clonotype: It may be a read error: a sequence one base away is much more abundant. V and J are TRBV7-2 and TRBJ2-5; no clear D gene. CDR1 is SGHTA, CDR2 FQGNSA, per germline. Trimming stripped 1 base from V and 8 bases from J, with 17 bases between. The CDR3 consists of 15 residues. The CDR3 sequence: CASSLDIGRGGTQYF. In nucleotides, the CDR3 is TGTGCCAGCAGCTTAGACATCGGTCGCGGTGGTACCCAGTACTTC.

This clonotype showed up many times. The chain is built from TRBV7-9 and TRBJ2-7; possible D gene TRBD1, 6 bases. V was trimmed by 8 bases and J by 0 bases, leaving 14 bases between them. The length of the CDR3 is 14 residues. Germline V CDR1 and CDR2: SEHNR, FQNEAQ (reference sequence). The CDR3 region is CASRSDSSSYEQYF. CDR3 coding DNA: TGTGCCAGCCGCTCGGACAGCAGCTCCTACGAGCAGTACTTC.

A few counts support this clonotype. The gene calls are TRBV12-3 or TRBV12-4 and TRBJ1-2; TRBD1 is a possible D gene (6 bases). The CDR3 loop spans 17 amino acids. With 4 bases removed from V and 2 bases from J, the gap between germline ends came to 20 bases. The CDR3 region is CASSYLPGGGGNYGYTF. CDR3 coding DNA: TGTGCCAGCAGTTATCTTCCGGGCGGGGGGGGCAACTATGGCTACACCTTC.